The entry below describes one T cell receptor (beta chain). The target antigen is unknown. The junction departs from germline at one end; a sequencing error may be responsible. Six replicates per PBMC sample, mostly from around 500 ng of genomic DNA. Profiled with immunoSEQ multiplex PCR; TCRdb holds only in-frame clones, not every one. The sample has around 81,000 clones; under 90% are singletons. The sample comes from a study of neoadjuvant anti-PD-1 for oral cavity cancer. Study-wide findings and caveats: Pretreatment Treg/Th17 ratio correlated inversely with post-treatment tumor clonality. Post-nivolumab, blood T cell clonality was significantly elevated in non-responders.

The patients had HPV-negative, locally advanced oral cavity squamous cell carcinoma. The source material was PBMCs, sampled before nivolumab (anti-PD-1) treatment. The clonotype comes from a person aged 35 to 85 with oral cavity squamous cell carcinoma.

The CDR3 DNA reads TGTGCCAGCACTACAGGGGGCGGCGGGGAGCTGCTTTTT. It codes for CASTTGGGGELLF. The chain links TRBV6-5 to TRBJ2-2; 9 nucleotides match TRBD1. This CDR3 contains 13 residues. CDR1 and CDR2 (germline): MNHEY, SVGAGI.